This entry describes one T cell receptor beta chain. Its antigen is currently unknown. This sample was taken from a study of CD8 T cells in ankylosing spondylitis. TCRdb recomputed calls from the 5' RACE reads with MiXCR, one row per CDR3 protein. The sample holds approximately 300,000 distinct CDR3 sequences, 20% seen once. Study observations and caveats: Reportedly, matched ankylosing spondylitis synovial fluid was significantly enriched for disease-linked clones.

This CDR3 comprises 13 residues. The germline CDR1 and CDR2 sequences are LNHDA and SQIVND (reference sequence). The germline V and J ends were trimmed by 8 bases and 5 bases, with 15 bases remaining between them. This clonotype was sampled from a male donor with ankylosing spondylitis or in good health (not recorded which). The sequencing input was blood, either unsorted or a sorted T cell fraction (not recorded which). V gene TRBV19 combines with J gene TRBJ1-1; D unclear. The CDR3 is CASRLNRGTEAFF. For the CDR3, the DNA is TGTGCCAGTCGATTGAACCGGGGAACTGAAGCTTTCTTT.